These 2 T cell receptor beta chains were sequenced from one sample in a study of cytomegalovirus exposure and HLA in healthy donors. Primers included in the PCR were 60 Vbeta and 13 Jbeta primers. Using immunoSEQ multiplex PCR, the repertoire was profiled, and TCRdb retains in-frame clones only, with some absent. In the table there are about 180,000 clones, 75% to 85% of which are singletons. Sequenced sample: PBMCs. These receptor sequences come from a girl aged 2-10 years in good health and CMV-seropositive.

The chain has TRBV4-2 and TRBJ2-5; D call uncertain. This CDR3 has 12 residues. V gave up 1 base and J gave up 7 bases, with 7 bases separating them. CDR1 is LGHNA, CDR2 YNFKEQ, per germline. Here the CDR3 reads CASSQVLGTQYF. In DNA, the CDR3 is TGTGCCAGCAGCCAAGTTCTCGGGACCCAGTACTTC.

The J gene is TRBJ2-5, the V gene TRBV29-1, with D maybe TRBD1 (5 bases). Matching the DNA end better, TRBJ2-7 makes the J call doubtful. This CDR3 is 12 amino acids long. The germline gives CDR1 SQVTM, CDR2 ANQGSEA. The CDR3 sequence: CSVQGGFHEQYF. In nucleotides, the CDR3 is TGCAGCGTCCAGGGTGGTTTCCACGAGCAGTACTTC.